These 15 T cell receptor beta chains were all obtained from the same sample, sequenced in a study of radiotherapy plus CTLA-4 blockade in lung cancer. This table comes from immunoSEQ multiplex PCR, and its TCRdb copy is limited to in-frame clones, with some not included. The sample has 52,000 or so clones; around four fifths are singletons. The sequencing here drew on peripheral blood, taken from a patient treated with radiotherapy plus ipilimumab. These receptors came from a human donor with non-small cell lung cancer who had a partial response to radiotherapy plus ipilimumab.

The chain uses TRBV30 and TRBJ1-1; D may be TRBD1 (6 bases). Germline V gives CDR1 GTSNPN, CDR2 SVGIG (reference sequence). The CDR3 is made up of 13 amino acids. V lost 6 bases and J lost 7, with 18 bases in between. Here the CDR3 DNA reads TGTGCCTGCCTCTCCCCGGGACACCTTGAAGCTTTCTTT. Protein sequence: CACLSPGHLEAFF.

There are a few counts of this clone. The chain uses TRBV5-6 and TRBJ1-1, with D possibly TRBD1 on 5 matching bases. Per the germline V gene, CDR1 is SGHDT and CDR2 is YYEEEE. V dropped 1 base and J dropped 4 bases, with 14 bases sitting between them. The CDR3 length is 15 residues. CDR3 residues: CASSLSGRVTTEAFF. Written as DNA, the CDR3 is TGTGCCAGCAGCTTGTCGGGCAGGGTGACCACTGAAGCTTTCTTT.

The V and J genes are TRBV28 and TRBJ2-1, with TRBD1 matching over 9 bases. CDR3 length equals 12 residues. Germline V gives CDR1 MDHEN, CDR2 SYDVKM. V shed 5 bases, J shed 14 bases, and the junction held 7 bases outside the gene matches. This CDR3 reads CASSNPGQGEFF. The CDR3, as DNA: TGTGCCAGCAGTAACCCGGGACAGGGTGAGTTCTTC.

The V gene is TRBV5-4, the J gene TRBJ2-3; TRBD1 might be the D (6 bases). This CDR3 has 15 residues. Germline V gives CDR1 SGHNT, CDR2 YYREEE (reference sequence). V shed 0 bases and J shed 5 bases, with 13 bases lying between them. The CDR3 region is CASSLDRVVGDTQYF. CDR3 in DNA: TGTGCCAGCAGCTTGGACAGGGTGGTGGGAGATACGCAGTATTTT.

V is TRBV19 and J is TRBJ2-1; D remains ambiguous. CDR1 LNHDA and CDR2 SQIVND come from the germline V gene (reference sequence). The germline V and J ends were trimmed by 1 base and 2 bases, with 12 bases remaining between them. The CDR3 has 16 amino acids. CDR3 sequence (DNA): TGTGCCAGTAGTATAGCCCAGACACATGCCTACAATGAGCAGTTCTTC. Protein product: CASSIAQTHAYNEQFF.

This sequence joins TRBV27 and TRBJ2-3; possible D gene TRBD2, 6 bases. V was pared by 2 bases and J by 0 bases, with 15 bases between. In germline, CDR1 is MNHEY, CDR2 SMNVEV (reference sequence). The CDR3 contains 17 residues. CDR3 loop: CASSLVAGRLSTDTQYF. CDR3 DNA: TGTGCCAGCAGTTTAGTGGCGGGGAGACTCAGCACAGATACGCAGTATTTT.

This chain connects TRBV9 to TRBJ2-1, with D possibly matching TRBD1 (5 bases). V was pared by 3 bases and J by 7 bases, with 8 bases between. The CDR3 covers 12 residues. Germline V gives CDR1 SGDLS, CDR2 YYNGEE. CDR3 in amino acids: CASSARENEQFF. Written as DNA, the CDR3 is TGTGCCAGCAGCGCCAGGGAAAATGAGCAGTTCTTC.

This clone was found once. CDR3 sequence (DNA): TGTGCCAGCAGTGTAGGGGCCAATCAGCCCCAGCATTTT. Protein sequence: CASSVGANQPQHF. The chain couples TRBV6-4 to TRBJ1-5, with D possibly being TRBD1 (5 bases). The length of the CDR3 is 13 residues. V gave up 4 bases and J gave up 3 bases, with 7 bases separating them. Germline lookup yields CDR1 MRHNA and CDR2 SNTAGT.

V gene TRBV6-5 combines with J gene TRBJ1-1, with 8 bases that match TRBD1. V lost 4 bases to trimming and J lost 6 bases; unmatched junction nucleotides: 4. The CDR3 length is 13 residues. Germline V gives CDR1 MNHEY, CDR2 SVGAGI. This CDR3 is CASSLDRGAEAFF. The CDR3 region has the DNA TGTGCCAGCAGTTTAGACAGGGGTGCTGAAGCTTTCTTT.

The chain employs TRBV10-3 and TRBJ2-7, with TRBD1 identical over 7 bases. V was clipped by 10 bases and J by 3 bases; unmatched bases: 6. CDR3 length equals 12 residues. CDR1 is ENHRY, CDR2 SYGVKD, per germline. The CDR3 DNA follows: TGTGCCACCGGGGACAGCAACTACGAGCAGTACTTC. Protein product: CATGDSNYEQYF.

CDR3 sequence: CASSFPGVGYGYTF. In DNA form, the CDR3 reads TGTGCCAGCAGCTTCCCGGGGGTCGGCTATGGCTACACCTTC. The chain combines TRBV7-9 with TRBJ1-2; D perhaps matches TRBD1 (5 bases). Trimming took 3 bases from V and 4 from J, leaving 12 bases between them. This CDR3 is built from 14 residues. Germline V gene lookup returns CDR1 SEHNR and CDR2 FQNEAQ (reference sequence).

This clone was observed a single time. This chain connects TRBV21-1 to TRBJ2-2; the table's TRBD2 call for D was not verified on the DNA. TRBV21-1 is listed as a pseudogene. The CDR3 has 19 amino acids. The CDR3 DNA follows: TGTGCCAGCAGCGGTCGACTAGCGGGGGATAGGATTCACACCGGGGAGCTGTTTTTT. Amino acid sequence: CASSGRLAGDRIHTGELFF.

The chain joins TRBV2 to TRBJ1-5; no firm D call. Germline CDR1 is SNHLY and CDR2 is FYNNEI. This CDR3 has 13 amino acids. V was trimmed by 7 bases and J by 0 bases, leaving 7 bases between them. CDR3 sequence reads: CASTYYSNQPQHF. Here the CDR3 DNA reads TGTGCCAGCACTTATTATAGCAATCAGCCCCAGCATTTT.

This chain connects TRBV5-1 to TRBJ1-1; D remains ambiguous. The germline V gene has CDR1 SGHRS and CDR2 YFSETQ. This CDR3 comprises 12 residues. V was shortened by 5 bases and J by 7 bases, with 12 bases between the two germline ends. CDR3 DNA: TGCGCCAGCAGTCGGCCTGAGGGTGAAGCTTTCTTT. This translates into CASSRPEGEAFF.

The chain has TRBV28 and TRBJ2-3, with 7 nucleotides matching TRBD2. CDR3 length: 15 amino acids. Germline CDR1 reads MDHEN; CDR2 reads SYDVKM. J gave up 8 bases and V 5 bases, and 13 bases lay outside the gene matches. CDR3 sequence: CASSPSTQIAGTQYF. In DNA form, the CDR3 reads TGTGCCAGCAGTCCGAGCACCCAAATAGCGGGTACGCAGTATTTT.